Each of the 11 T cell receptor beta chains below was sequenced from the same sample in a study of cytomegalovirus exposure and HLA in healthy donors. Use of 60 Vbeta and 13 Jbeta primers characterized the PCR. TCRdb's copy holds only in-frame clones and misses some; the assay was immunoSEQ multiplex PCR. The sample shows over 150,000 clones, approximately 90% of them seen only once. The sequencing sample was made of PBMCs. The source is a woman aged 25 to 39 in good health and CMV-seronegative.

V and J are TRBV4-1 and TRBJ2-2; perhaps TRBD2 as D (6 bases). The V gene's germline CDR1 is MGHRA and CDR2 YSYEKL. The V gene lost 5 bases and the J gene lost 8 bases, with 15 bases spanning the gap. The CDR3 is 14 residues long. The DNA for the CDR3 is TGCGCCAGCAGCGTGCTGGGAGGAGTGGGGGAGCTGTTTTTT. This gives the protein CASSVLGGVGELFF.

The rearrangement joins TRBV2 to TRBJ2-1; 7 nucleotides match TRBD1. This CDR3 has 13 amino acids. Germline loops: CDR1 SNHLY, CDR2 FYNNEI. The J segment lost 7 bases and the V segment lost 8 bases, leaving 8 bases of the junction unmatched. CDR3 in amino acids: CASAGTAKNEQFF. CDR3 DNA: TGTGCCAGCGCCGGGACAGCTAAGAATGAGCAGTTCTTC.

The chain joins TRBV6-5 to TRBJ2-2; tentatively, D is TRBD1 (6 bases). Trimming cost V 4 bases and J 4 bases, with 16 bases left between them. Germline values: CDR1 MNHEY, CDR2 SVGAGI. This CDR3 comprises 16 residues. For the CDR3, the DNA is TGTGCCAGCAGTTTACAGGGCGTATCAGGCACCGGGGAGCTGTTTTTT. Amino acid sequence: CASSLQGVSGTGELFF.

This sequence joins TRBV5-6 and TRBJ2-1; 8 positions agree with TRBD1. Germline trimming cut 4 bases from V and 4 bases from J; bases unmatched to any gene: 10. Germline CDR1 is SGHDT and CDR2 is YYEEEE. The CDR3 length is 16 residues. The CDR3 bases are TGTGCCAGCAGCCTGGGGCAGGGGGCGCCGTACAATGAGCAGTTCTTC. Protein sequence: CASSLGQGAPYNEQFF.

V gene TRBV15 combines with J gene TRBJ1-4; TRBD1 aligns across 9 bases. CDR3 size: 18 residues. The germline CDR1 and CDR2 sequences are LNHNV and YYDKDF (reference sequence). V dropped 5 bases and J dropped 3; count of bases not matched to a gene: 13. The CDR3 DNA sequence: TGTGCCACCAGCGGGCCGGGACAGGGAGGGATGGCTAATGAAAAACTGTTTTTT. Translation: CATSGPGQGGMANEKLFF.

The chain links TRBV30 to TRBJ2-5; TRBD1 matches at 8 bases. J lost 4 bases, V lost 8 bases, and 6 bases had no gene match. The germline V gene encodes CDR1 GTSNPN and CDR2 SVGIG (reference sequence). The CDR3 consists of 12 residues. This CDR3 is CARQGSGETQYF. CDR3 in DNA: TGTGCCCGACAGGGGAGTGGAGAGACCCAGTACTTC.

The sample holds a few counts of this clone. V usage is TRBV12-5 and J usage is TRBJ1-2; a possible D gene is TRBD1 (5 bases). The CDR3 contains 16 residues. Trimming removed 7 bases from V and 3 bases from J, with 21 bases in between. Germline V gene data show CDR1 as LGHNT and CDR2 as FRNRAP. CDR3: CASAAPGRAIDYGYTF. CDR3 nucleotide sequence: TGTGCTAGTGCCGCCCCCGGCAGGGCCATAGACTATGGCTACACCTTC.

This clone has a handful of counts. V and J are TRBV6-6 and TRBJ1-2; 9 bases fit TRBD1. The CDR3 length is 15 residues. V shed 2 bases and J 7 bases; nucleotides not matched to a gene: 8. Germline V gene lookup returns CDR1 MNHNY and CDR2 SVGAGI (reference sequence). In nucleotides, the CDR3 is TGTGCCAGCAGTTACGATCCGGGACAGGGTGCTGGCTACACCTTC. Its translation: CASSYDPGQGAGYTF.

The V call is TRBV13, the J call TRBJ1-6, with TRBD1 identical over 7 bases. Germline V gives CDR1 PRHDT, CDR2 FYEKMQ (reference sequence). Trimming cost V 5 bases and J 15 bases; bases outside gene matches: 10. This CDR3 is 13 amino acids long. CDR3 sequence: CASSRGQPPNLHF. The CDR3, as DNA: TGTGCCAGCAGCAGGGGACAGCCACCAAACCTCCACTTT.

The chain couples TRBV5-1 to TRBJ1-4; TRBD1 matches at 12 bases. The CDR3 consists of 17 residues. Unmatched junction bases numbered 11, after V lost 4 bases and J lost 7 bases. Germline V CDR1 and CDR2: SGHRS, YFSETQ. CDR3 in amino acids: CASSHRGTGGGGEKLFF. CDR3 in DNA: TGCGCCAGCAGCCACCGGGGGACAGGGGGCGGGGGTGAAAAACTGTTTTTT.

The V and J genes are TRBV7-2 and TRBJ2-1; 9 nucleotides line up with TRBD2. Per germline, CDR1 SGHTA and CDR2 FQGNSA. J gave up 4 bases and V 2 bases, and 0 bases lay outside the gene matches. The length of the CDR3 is 14 residues. The CDR3 region has the DNA TGTGCCAGCAGCTTACTAGCGGGATACAATGAGCAGTTCTTC. Protein product: CASSLLAGYNEQFF. The full variable domain, completed using reference TRBV7-2 and TRBJ2-1, is GAGVSQSPSNKVTEKGKDVELRCDPISGHTALYWYRQSLGQGLEFLIYFQGNSAPDKSGLPSDRFSAERTGGSVSTLTIQRTQQEDSAVYLCASSLLAGYNEQFFGPGTRLTVL.